A single sample is the source of the 10 T cell receptor beta chains below, sequenced in a study of T cell repertoires in cytomegalovirus infection. TCRdb used MiXCR to reprocess the reads, holding one entry per CDR3 protein. This table holds 700,000 to 950,000 distinct CDR3 sequences, approximately 29% found once. These receptors' targets are unknown. The source was cultured CD8+ T cells from PBMCs, collected from culture after CMV antigen stimulation. The receptor set was obtained from a human donor in good health (CMV status not recorded). Some clones in this sample may be carry-over from other donors' samples.

This clonotype was seen a few times. CDR3 residues: CASSYGLAGVNEQFF. In DNA, the CDR3 is TGTGCCAGCAGTTACGGGCTAGCGGGGGTCAATGAGCAGTTCTTC. V is TRBV6-5 and J is TRBJ2-1, with 10 bases lining up with TRBD2. The CDR3 extends over 15 amino acids. V lost 2 bases, J lost 6 bases, and 4 bases stayed unmatched. Germline V gene data show CDR1 as MNHEY and CDR2 as SVGAGI.

J is TRBJ1-5 and V is TRBV6-1; D is undetermined. This CDR3 spans 16 amino acids. Per the germline V gene, CDR1 is MNHNS and CDR2 is SASEGT. Trimming removed 7 bases from V and 2 bases from J, with 18 bases in between. CDR3 residues: CASNSNEGMGNQPQHF. The CDR3 DNA follows: TGTGCCAGCAACTCGAACGAGGGAATGGGCAATCAGCCCCAGCATTTT.

CDR3 in DNA: TGCGCCAGCAGCCAAGGACGCTTTTCCGGGGAGCAGTACTTC. Its protein product is CASSQGRFSGEQYF. The chain couples TRBV4-1 to TRBJ2-7; D is uncertain. The CDR3 covers 14 residues. Deletions cut 1 base from V and 7 bases from J, with 14 bases between. Germline CDR1 and CDR2: MGHRA and YSYEKL.

The rearrangement links TRBV15 to TRBJ1-2; perhaps TRBD1 as D (6 bases). The CDR3 totals 13 residues. V was shortened by 7 bases and J by 8 bases, with 17 bases between the two germline ends. Germline V gene lookup returns CDR1 LNHNV and CDR2 YYDKDF (reference sequence). DNA for the CDR3: TGTGCCACCACCAACCACACAGGGAGCGGCTACACCTTC. It codes for CATTNHTGSGYTF.

CDR3 bases: TGTGCCAGCAGCCAAGATTGGGCAGCTGATCAGCCCCAGCATTTT. As protein: CASSQDWAADQPQHF. The chain has TRBV4-2 and TRBJ1-5; unclear D gene. Trimming stripped 0 bases from V and 5 bases from J, with 11 bases between. The CDR3 has 15 amino acids. The germline V gene encodes CDR1 LGHNA and CDR2 YNFKEQ.

In this sample, this clonotype turned up a few times. This rearrangement joins TRBV7-9 to TRBJ2-7, with a tentative D call TRBD2 (7 bases). The CDR3 loop spans 16 amino acids. Germline V lookup: CDR1 SEHNR, CDR2 FQNEAQ (reference sequence). The V and J ends lost 5 bases and 0 bases respectively, with 17 bases between them. The CDR3 DNA reads as TGTGCCAGCAGCGGGGAGGGGGTACAGAACTCCTACGAGCAGTACGTC. Its translation is CASSGEGVQNSYEQYV.

The chain is built from TRBV7-6 and TRBJ2-7, with 7 bases fitting TRBD1. The CDR3 is 14 amino acids. Germline CDR1 is SGHVS and CDR2 is FNYEAQ. Losses at the gene ends were 5 bases for V and 3 bases for J; bases not matched to a gene: 7. The CDR3 DNA follows: TGTGCCAGCAGCCCCGGGACAGACGGCTACGAGCAGTACTTC. Protein: CASSPGTDGYEQYF. The full variable domain, its missing parts supplied by reference TRBV7-6 and TRBJ2-7, is GAGVSQSPRYKVTKRGQDVALRCDPISGHVSLYWYRQALGQGPEFLTYFNYEAQQDKSGLPNDRFSAERPEGSISTLTIQRTEQRDSAMYRCASSPGTDGYEQYFGPGTRLTVT.

CDR3 sequence reads: CASSISRDREYNEQFF. Written as DNA, the CDR3 is TGTGCCAGTAGTATATCCCGGGACAGGGAATACAATGAGCAGTTCTTC. The rearrangement joins TRBV19 to TRBJ2-1, with 9 bases identical to TRBD1. J lost 4 bases, V lost 2 bases, and 6 bases had no gene match. The CDR3 spans 16 residues. Germline CDR1 is LNHDA and CDR2 is SQIVND (reference sequence).

This clonotype was recorded a few times. This chain uses TRBV6-2 or TRBV6-3 with TRBJ1-1; the D is unclear. In germline, CDR1 is MNHEY, CDR2 SVGEGT. The CDR3 length is 13 residues. Trimming left V 8 bases short and J 1 base short, with 11 bases between. DNA for the CDR3: TGTGCCAGCTTAACTGACCCGAACACTGAAGCTTTCTTT. Its translation is CASLTDPNTEAFF.

This clonotype was observed at least ten times. The chain joins TRBV9 to TRBJ2-1, with D hard to call. There are 15 residues in the CDR3. CDR1 SGDLS and CDR2 YYNGEE come from the germline V gene. With 4 bases removed from V and 0 bases from J, the gap between germline ends came to 11 bases. DNA for the CDR3: TGTGCCAGCAGCCCCTACCTGAGCTCCTACAATGAGCAGTTCTTC. Translated: CASSPYLSSYNEQFF.